This TCR beta chain comes out of a study of cytomegalovirus exposure and HLA in healthy donors. Germline V gene lookup returns CDR1 MNHEY and CDR2 SMNVEV (reference sequence). This CDR3 comprises 16 residues. V dropped 6 bases and J dropped 0 bases, with 15 bases sitting between them. Measured with immunoSEQ multiplex PCR; TCRdb has only the in-frame clones, and not every one. Counted here are approximately 82,000 clones, just under 95% occurring once; the ten biggest clones make up over 0.65%. The clonotype originates from a man aged 18 to 30 in good health and CMV-seronegative. The rearrangement joins TRBV27 to TRBJ2-4; possible D gene TRBD1, 7 bases. Sequencing was performed on PBMCs. The CDR3 sequence is CASRGGQDVAKNIQYF. The CDR3 DNA reads TGTGCCAGCAGGGGAGGACAGGACGTAGCCAAAAACATTCAGTACTTC.